Only a few counts were recorded for the clone carrying this TCR beta chain. Original data processing: Reference gene primer amplification in the assay estimated nucleated cell counts. TCRdb's table, derived via immunoSEQ multiplex PCR, lists solely in-frame clones and lacks some. V, J and clone size were drawn from that table, and D and trimming were deduced from the DNA. The sample consists of around 270,000 clones, 75% to 90% of them appearing once. The sample comes from a study of blood T cell repertoires in COVID-19. Study at large: Some COVID-19 samples were acute and others convalescent; all came from the United States, Italy and Spain.

The CDR3 contains 16 residues. Germline assignment: CDR1 SGHRS and CDR2 YFSETQ. Germline trimming cut 4 bases from V and 2 bases from J; bases unmatched to any gene: 4. The clonotype comes from a man aged 35 to 55 with acute or convalescent COVID-19. Sequencing was performed on peripheral blood. The chain is built from TRBV5-1 and TRBJ2-1, with TRBD2 identical over 12 bases. This CDR3 reads CASSGSSGGAYNEQFF. The CDR3 nucleotides read TGCGCCAGCAGCGGATCTAGCGGGGGGGCCTACAATGAGCAGTTCTTC.